Detailed here is one T cell receptor beta chain. This specimen comes from a study of blood T cells in healthy people across ages. Primers used in a second PCR of about 7 to 12 cycles were a sample-barcoded 5' primer and a J-beta primer mix. Tagging of each cDNA molecule was performed by a template-switch adaptor with 12 random nucleotides. Sequencing yielded, for each sample, at least 3 million paired-end reads carrying CDR3. TCRdb ran MiXCR on the 5' RACE reads and lists one entry per CDR3 protein. The sample has around 800,000 distinct CDR3 sequences; 53% are singletons. The CDR3 length is 13 residues. Germline values: CDR1 DFQATT, CDR2 SNEGSKA (reference sequence). V lost 2 bases to trimming and J lost 1 base, with 8 bases between them. PBMCs were isolated at a quantity of at least 6 million per sample.

J is TRBJ2-5 and V is TRBV20-1, with D unresolved. This TCR was sampled from a man older than 75 in good health. The sample taken for sequencing was blood. This chain's CDR3 is CSARPFRQETQYF. The CDR3 DNA is TGCAGTGCTAGACCCTTCCGCCAAGAGACCCAGTACTTC.